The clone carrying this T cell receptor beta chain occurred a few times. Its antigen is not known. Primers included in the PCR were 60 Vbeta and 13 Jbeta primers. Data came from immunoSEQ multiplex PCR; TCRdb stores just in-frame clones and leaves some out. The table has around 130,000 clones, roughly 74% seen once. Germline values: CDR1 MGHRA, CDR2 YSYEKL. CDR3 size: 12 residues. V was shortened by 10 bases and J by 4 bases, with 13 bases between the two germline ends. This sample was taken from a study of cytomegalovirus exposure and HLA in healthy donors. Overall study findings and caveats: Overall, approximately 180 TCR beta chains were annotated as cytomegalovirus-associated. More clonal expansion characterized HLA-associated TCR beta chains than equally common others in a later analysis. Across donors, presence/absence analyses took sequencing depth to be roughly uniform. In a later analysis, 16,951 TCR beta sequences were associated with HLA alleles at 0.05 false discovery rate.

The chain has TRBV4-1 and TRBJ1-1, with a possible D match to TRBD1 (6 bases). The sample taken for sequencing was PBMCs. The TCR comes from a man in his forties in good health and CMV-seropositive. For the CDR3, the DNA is TGCGCCACCGCAAACAGGGCCACTGAAGCTTTCTTT. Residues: CATANRATEAFF.